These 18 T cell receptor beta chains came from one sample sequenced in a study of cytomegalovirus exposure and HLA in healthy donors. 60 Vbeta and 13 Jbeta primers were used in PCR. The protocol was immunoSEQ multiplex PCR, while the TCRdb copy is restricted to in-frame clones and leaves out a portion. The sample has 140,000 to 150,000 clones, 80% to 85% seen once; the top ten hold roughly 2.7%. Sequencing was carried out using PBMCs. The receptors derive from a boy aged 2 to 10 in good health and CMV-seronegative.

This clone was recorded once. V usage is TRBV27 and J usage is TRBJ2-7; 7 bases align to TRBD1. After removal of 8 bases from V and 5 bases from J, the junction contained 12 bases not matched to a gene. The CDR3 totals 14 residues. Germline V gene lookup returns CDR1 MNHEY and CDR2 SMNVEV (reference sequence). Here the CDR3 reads CASRERTGWHEQYF. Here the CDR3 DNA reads TGTGCCAGCCGAGAAAGGACAGGCTGGCACGAGCAGTACTTC.

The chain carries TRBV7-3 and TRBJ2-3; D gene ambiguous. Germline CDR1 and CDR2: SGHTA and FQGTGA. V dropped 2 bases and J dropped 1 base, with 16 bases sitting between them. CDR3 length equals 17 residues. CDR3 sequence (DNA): TGTGCCAGCAGCTTACCATCAGGTGTACGTGGCACAGATACGCAGTATTTT. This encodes CASSLPSGVRGTDTQYF.

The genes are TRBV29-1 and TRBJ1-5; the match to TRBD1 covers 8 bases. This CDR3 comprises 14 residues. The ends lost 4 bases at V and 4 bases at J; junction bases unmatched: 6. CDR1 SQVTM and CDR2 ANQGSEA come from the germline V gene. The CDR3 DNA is TGCAGCGTTGCGGGACAGGTCCCAAATCAGCCCCAGCATTTT. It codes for CSVAGQVPNQPQHF.

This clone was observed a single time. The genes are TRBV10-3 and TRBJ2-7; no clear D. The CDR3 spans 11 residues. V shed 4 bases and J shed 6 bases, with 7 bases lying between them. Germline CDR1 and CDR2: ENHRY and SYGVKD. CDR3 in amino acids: CAISVLSEQYF. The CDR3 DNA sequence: TGTGCCATCAGTGTTCTATCCGAGCAGTACTTC.

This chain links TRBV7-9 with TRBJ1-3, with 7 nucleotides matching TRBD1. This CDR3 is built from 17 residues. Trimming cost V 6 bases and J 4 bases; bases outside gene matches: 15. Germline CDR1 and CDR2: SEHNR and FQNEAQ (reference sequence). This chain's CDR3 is CASSSLLTGAKGNTIYF. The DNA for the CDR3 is TGTGCCAGCAGTAGCTTACTAACAGGGGCTAAGGGAAACACCATATATTTT. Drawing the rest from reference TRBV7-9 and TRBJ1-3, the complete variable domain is DTGVSQNPRHKITKRGQNVTFRCDPISEHNRLYWYRQTLGQGPEFLTYFQNEAQLEKSRLLSDRFSAERPKGSFSTLEIQRTEQGDSAMYLCASSSLLTGAKGNTIYFGEGSWLTVV.

CDR3: CATEETTYNEQFF. The DNA for the CDR3 is TGTGCCACCGAGGAGACCACCTACAATGAGCAGTTCTTC. V usage is TRBV15 and J usage is TRBJ2-1; D gene ambiguous. The germline V gene has CDR1 LNHNV and CDR2 YYDKDF (reference sequence). V lost 8 bases and J lost 2, with 10 bases in between. The CDR3 has 13 amino acids.

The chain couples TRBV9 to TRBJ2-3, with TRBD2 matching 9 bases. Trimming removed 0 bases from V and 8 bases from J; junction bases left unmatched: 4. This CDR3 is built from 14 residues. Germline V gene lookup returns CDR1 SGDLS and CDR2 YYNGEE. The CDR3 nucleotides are TGTGCCAGCAGCGTAGCCCTAGCGGGGAGTACGCAGTATTTT. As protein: CASSVALAGSTQYF.

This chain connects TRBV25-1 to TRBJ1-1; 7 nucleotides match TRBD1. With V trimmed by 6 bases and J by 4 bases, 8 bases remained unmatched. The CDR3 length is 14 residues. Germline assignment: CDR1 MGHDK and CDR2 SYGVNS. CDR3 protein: CASRNRGLGTEAFF. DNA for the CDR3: TGTGCCAGCAGGAACAGGGGTTTGGGCACTGAAGCTTTCTTT. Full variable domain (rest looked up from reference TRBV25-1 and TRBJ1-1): EADIYQTPRYLVIGTGKKITLECSQTMGHDKMYWYQQDPGMELHLIHYSYGVNSTEKGDLSSESTVSRIRTEHFPLTLESARPSHTSQYLCASRNRGLGTEAFFGQGTRLTVV.

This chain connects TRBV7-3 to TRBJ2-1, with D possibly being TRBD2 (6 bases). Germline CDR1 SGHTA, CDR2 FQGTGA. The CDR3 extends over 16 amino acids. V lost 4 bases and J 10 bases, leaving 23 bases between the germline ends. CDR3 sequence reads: CASSYTPRLVNGEQFF. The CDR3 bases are TGTGCCAGCAGCTACACGCCCCGACTAGTCAACGGGGAGCAGTTCTTC.

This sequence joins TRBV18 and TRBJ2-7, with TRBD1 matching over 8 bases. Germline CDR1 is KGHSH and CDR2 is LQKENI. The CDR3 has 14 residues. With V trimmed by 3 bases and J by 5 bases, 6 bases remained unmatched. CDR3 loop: CASSPPGTGHEQYF. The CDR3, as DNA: TGTGCCAGCTCACCCCCCGGGACAGGACACGAGCAGTACTTC.

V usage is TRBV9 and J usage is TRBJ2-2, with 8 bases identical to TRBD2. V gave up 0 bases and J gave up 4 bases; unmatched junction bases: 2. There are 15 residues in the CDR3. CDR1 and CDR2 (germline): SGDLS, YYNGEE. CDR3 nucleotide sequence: TGTGCCAGCAGCGTAGTCGGGGGGGCCACCGGGGAGCTGTTTTTT. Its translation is CASSVVGGATGELFF. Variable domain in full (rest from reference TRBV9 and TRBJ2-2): DSGVTQTPKHLITATGQRVTLRCSPRSGDLSVYWYQQSLDQGLQFLIQYYNGEERAKGNILERFSAQQFPDLHSELNLSSLELGDSALYFCASSVVGGATGELFFGEGSRLTVL.

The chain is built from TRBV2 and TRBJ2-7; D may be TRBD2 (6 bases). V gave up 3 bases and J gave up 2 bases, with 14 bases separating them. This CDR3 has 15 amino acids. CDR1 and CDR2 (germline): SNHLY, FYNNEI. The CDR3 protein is CASSDPGAKAYEQYF. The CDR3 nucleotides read TGTGCCAGCAGTGACCCGGGAGCGAAGGCCTACGAGCAGTACTTC. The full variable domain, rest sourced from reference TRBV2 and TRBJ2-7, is EPEVTQTPSHQVTQMGQEVILRCVPISNHLYFYWYRQILGQKVEFLVSFYNNEISEKSEIFDDQFSVERPDGSNFTLKIRSTKLEDSAMYFCASSDPGAKAYEQYFGPGTRLTVT.

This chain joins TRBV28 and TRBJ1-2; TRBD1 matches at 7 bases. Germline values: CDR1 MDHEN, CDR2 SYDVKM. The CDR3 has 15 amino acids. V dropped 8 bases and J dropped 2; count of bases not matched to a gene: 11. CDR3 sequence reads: CASADVGTDNYGYTF. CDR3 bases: TGTGCCAGCGCGGACGTCGGGACAGACAACTATGGCTACACCTTC.

The CDR3 sequence: CASSFWRGPNTGELFF. Written as DNA, the CDR3 is TGTGCCAGCAGTTTTTGGAGGGGCCCAAACACCGGGGAGCTGTTTTTT. V is TRBV5-5 and J is TRBJ2-2; perhaps TRBD2 as D (6 bases). This CDR3 has 16 residues. Deletions cut 5 bases from V and 2 bases from J, with 16 bases between. Germline CDR1 is SGHKS and CDR2 is YYEKEE (reference sequence).

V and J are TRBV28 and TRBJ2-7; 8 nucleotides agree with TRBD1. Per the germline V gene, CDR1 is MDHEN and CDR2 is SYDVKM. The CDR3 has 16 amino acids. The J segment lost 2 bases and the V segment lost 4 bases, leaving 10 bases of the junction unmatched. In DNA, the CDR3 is TGTGCCAGCAGTTCTCCCCGGGGGACAGGCGCCTACGAGCAGTACTTC. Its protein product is CASSSPRGTGAYEQYF.

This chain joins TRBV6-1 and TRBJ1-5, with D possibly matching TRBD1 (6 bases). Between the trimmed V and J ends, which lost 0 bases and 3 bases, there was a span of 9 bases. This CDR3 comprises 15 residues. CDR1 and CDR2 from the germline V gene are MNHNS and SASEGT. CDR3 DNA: TGTGCCAGCAGTGAAGCCCGGACAGACAATCAGCCCCAGCATTTT. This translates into CASSEARTDNQPQHF.

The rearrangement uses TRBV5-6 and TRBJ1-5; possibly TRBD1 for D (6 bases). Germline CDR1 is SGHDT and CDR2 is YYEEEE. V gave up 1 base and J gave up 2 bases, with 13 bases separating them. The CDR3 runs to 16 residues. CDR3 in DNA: TGTGCCAGCAGCTTGAGGGCACAGGGCGGCAATCAGCCCCAGCATTTT. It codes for CASSLRAQGGNQPQHF. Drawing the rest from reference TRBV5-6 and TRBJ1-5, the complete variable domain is DAGVTQSPTHLIKTRGQQVTLRCSPKSGHDTVSWYQQALGQGPQFIFQYYEEEERQRGNFPDRFSGHQFPNYSSELNVNALLLGDSALYLCASSLRAQGGNQPQHFGDGTRLSIL.

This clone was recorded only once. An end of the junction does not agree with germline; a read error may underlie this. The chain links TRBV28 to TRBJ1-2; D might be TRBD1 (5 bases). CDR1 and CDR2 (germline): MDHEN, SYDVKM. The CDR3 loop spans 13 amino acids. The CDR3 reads CASSLSPSPGWAF. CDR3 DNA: TGTGCCAGCAGTTTAAGCCCATCGCCAGGGTGGGCCTTC.